This T cell receptor (beta chain) is from a study of T cell repertoires in cytomegalovirus infection. Study background: Based on public TCR beta signatures, there were indications of CMV infection and of a matching HLA type.

This clonotype appeared a few times. The target antigen is unknown. The germline gives CDR1 SEHNR, CDR2 FQNEAQ (reference sequence). The CDR3 is made up of 18 amino acids. Trimming pared 4 bases from V and 8 bases from J, leaving 27 bases between. The study's findings and limits: The response measured ex vivo was dominated by TCR beta clonotypes (HLA-C-restricted and CMV-specific). Carriage of CMV together with the relevant HLA was identifiable through cumulative public TCR beta family frequency.

Each CDR3 protein is one row after TCRdb ran MiXCR on the reads. Counted here are about 700,000 distinct CDR3 sequences, around 32% occurring once; the ten biggest clones make up 15% to 20%. The chain joins TRBV7-9 to TRBJ2-1; D is possibly TRBD2 (5 bases). The clonotype comes from a human donor in good health (CMV status not recorded). Some clones in this sample may be carry-over from other donors' samples. The specimen comprised cultured PBMCs, sampled from culture after CMV antigen stimulation. The CDR3 spells CASSSPSRDVRLADEQFF. The CDR3 region has the DNA TGTGCCAGCAGCTCCCCGTCCCGAGACGTCCGGCTAGCCGATGAGCAGTTCTTC.